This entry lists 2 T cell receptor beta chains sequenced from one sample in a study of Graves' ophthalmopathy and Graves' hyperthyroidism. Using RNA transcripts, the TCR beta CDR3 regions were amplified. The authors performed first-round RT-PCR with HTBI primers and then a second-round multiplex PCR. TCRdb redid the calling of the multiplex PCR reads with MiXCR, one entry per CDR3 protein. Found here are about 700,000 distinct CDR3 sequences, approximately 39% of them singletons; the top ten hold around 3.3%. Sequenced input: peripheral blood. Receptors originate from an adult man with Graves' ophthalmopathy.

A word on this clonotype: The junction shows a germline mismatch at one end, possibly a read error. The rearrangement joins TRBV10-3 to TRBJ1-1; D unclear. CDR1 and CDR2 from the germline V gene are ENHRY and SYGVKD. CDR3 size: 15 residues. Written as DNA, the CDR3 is TGTGCCAGCAGTGCCTCGACCGACCTCCGCACTGAAGCTTTCTTT. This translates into CASSASTDLRTEAFF.

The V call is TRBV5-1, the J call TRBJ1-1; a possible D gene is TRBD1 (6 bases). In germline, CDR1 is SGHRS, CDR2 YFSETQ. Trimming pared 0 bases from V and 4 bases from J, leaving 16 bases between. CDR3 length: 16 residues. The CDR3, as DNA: TGCGCCAGCAGCTTGGTGGGGTTACAGGGAGGCACTGAAGCTTTCTTT. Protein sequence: CASSLVGLQGGTEAFF.